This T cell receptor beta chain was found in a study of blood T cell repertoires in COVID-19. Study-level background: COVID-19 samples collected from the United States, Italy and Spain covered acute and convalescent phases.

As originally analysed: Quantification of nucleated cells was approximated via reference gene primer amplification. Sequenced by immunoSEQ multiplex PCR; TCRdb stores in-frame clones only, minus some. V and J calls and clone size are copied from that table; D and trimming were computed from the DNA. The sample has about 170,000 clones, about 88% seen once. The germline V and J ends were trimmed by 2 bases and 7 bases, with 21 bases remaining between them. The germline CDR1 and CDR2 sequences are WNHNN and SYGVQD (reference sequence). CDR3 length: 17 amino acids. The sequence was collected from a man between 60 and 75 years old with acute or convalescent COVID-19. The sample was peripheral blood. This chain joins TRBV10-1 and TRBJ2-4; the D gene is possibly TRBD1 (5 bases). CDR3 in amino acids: CASSETHGVRVENIQYF. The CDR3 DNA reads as TGCGCCAGCAGTGAGACACACGGTGTCAGGGTCGAGAACATTCAGTACTTC.